The clone carrying this TCR beta chain came up many times. Its antigen is not known. The sample is drawn from a study of regulatory T cells in long-lasting Graves disease. Study-level results: Clonotypes that were public and shared totalled a few thousand in persistent patients versus around 1,000 in new patients.

Described time point: persistent/refractory GD, antithyroid drugs over 5 years with positive TRAb. Isolated PBMC RNA provided the starting material for the TCR library. Arm-PCR with iRepertoire HTBI primers amplified the CDR3 regions for these TCR beta libraries. TCRdb independently ran MiXCR on the multiplex PCR reads; one entry per CDR3 protein. The table has hundreds of thousands of distinct CDR3 sequences, 25% to 35% seen once. The CDR3 is made up of 13 amino acids. Per the germline V gene, CDR1 is LGHDT and CDR2 is YNNKEL (reference sequence). Trimming stripped 5 bases from V and 7 bases from J, with 14 bases between.

Source: peripheral blood mononuclear cells (PBMCs), taken when the disease was refractory, from a patient treated with antithyroid drugs. V gene TRBV3-1 combines with J gene TRBJ1-2; D is possibly TRBD1 (5 bases). This sequence originates from a female donor with Graves disease. CDR3 DNA: TGTGCCAGCAGCGTAGGGACGGCAGGTGGCTACACCTTC. Protein: CASSVGTAGGYTF.